The clone carrying this TCR beta chain showed up many times. Its antigen is undetermined. The data derive from a study of human T cells and chemical hapten exposure. The wider study: Variability of per-sample TCR yields stemmed mainly from small differences in pooled library volume.

Whole-study findings and limits: Sensitizing with DPC caused no change in TCRs above 1 in 1000 frequency.

Time point reported: healthy volunteer bleed at 2 weeks. The starting material, unfractionated whole blood, was used for total RNA extraction. The germline gives CDR1 MDHEN, CDR2 SYDVKM. The CDR3 contains 13 residues. Trimming at V came to 5 bases and at J to 1 base, leaving 2 bases not matched to a gene. One entry per CDR3 protein, called by TCRdb with MiXCR from the RACE reads. The sample lists 50,000 or so distinct CDR3 sequences, about 4.5% occurring once. This sequence was found in a human donor in good health. Some clones in this sample may be carry-over from other donors' samples. The chain has TRBV28 and TRBJ2-7; 7 bases line up with TRBD1. The specimen was whole blood. The CDR3 sequence is CASSGTASYEQYF. In DNA form, the CDR3 reads TGTGCCAGCAGTGGGACAGCTTCCTACGAGCAGTACTTC.